Presented here are 14 T cell receptor beta chains from one specimen sequenced in a study of T cell responses to AZD1222 COVID-19 vaccine (dated by TCRdb to the early 2020s). The library came from the immunoSEQ multiplex PCR assay. The source is immuneACCESS, and TCRdb retained only in-frame sequences with V and J called. Part of the clones is not carried over; for the studies checked, unresolved V genes explain less than half of this, and the remainder is unexplained. The sample profile shows 120,000 to 150,000 clones; more than 75% of them were found once. The ten biggest clones cover roughly 4% of the sample. The time point tag for this specimen amounts to: baseline before first vaccination. The treatment or condition label, as the study defines it: meningococcal conjugate vaccine given as trial control. The material sequenced was peripheral blood, taken on day 0 of MenACWY control vaccination. These receptors were taken from an adult in good health.

The chain has TRBV5-1 and TRBJ1-3; D remains unclear. Trimming took 4 bases from V and 3 from J, leaving 20 bases between them. The germline gives CDR1 SGHRS, CDR2 YFSETQ. The CDR3 is 17 residues long. CDR3 loop: CASSNGSPSQSGNTIYF. The CDR3 DNA is TGCGCCAGCAGCAATGGGTCCCCCAGCCAGAGTGGAAACACCATATATTTT. Combining the CDR3 with reference TRBV5-1 and TRBJ1-3 gives the whole variable domain KAGVTQTPRYLIKTRGQQVTLSCSPISGHRSVSWYQQTPGQGLQFLFEYFSETQRNKGNFPGRFSGRQFSNSRSEMNVSTLELGDSALYLCASSNGSPSQSGNTIYFGEGSWLTVV.

This chain connects TRBV19 to TRBJ1-1; D is unclear. CDR1 and CDR2 (germline): LNHDA, SQIVND (reference sequence). Trimming took 5 bases from V and 0 from J, leaving 10 bases between them. The CDR3 extends over 14 amino acids. The CDR3 is CASSAVHMNTEAFF. CDR3 DNA: TGTGCCAGTAGTGCCGTCCACATGAACACTGAAGCTTTCTTT.

The rearrangement joins TRBV7-5 to TRBJ2-1. TRBV7-5 is shown as a pseudogene. The CDR3 sequence is 18 residues long. The CDR3 is CVRSLGYPDINSYNEQFF. The CDR3 DNA reads as TGTGTCAGAAGCCTAGGGTATCCGGATATAAACTCCTACAATGAGCAGTTCTTC.

The rearrangement links TRBV9 to TRBJ2-1; D may be TRBD2 (5 bases). Trimming cost V 0 bases and J 6 bases, with 19 bases left between them. The CDR3 sequence is 17 residues long. The germline V gene encodes CDR1 SGDLS and CDR2 YYNGEE. DNA of the CDR3: TGTGCCAGCAGCGTAGAGTCCCAGCGGCGTGCGGGCAATGAGCAGTTCTTC. It yields the protein CASSVESQRRAGNEQFF.

The chain employs TRBV5-1 and TRBJ2-2; D uncertain. CDR1 and CDR2 (germline): SGHRS, YFSETQ. There are 13 residues in the CDR3. V lost 6 bases, J lost 1 base, and 7 bases lay in between. The CDR3 region has the DNA TGCGCCAGCAAATGGAGGAACACCGGGGAGCTGTTTTTT. Its translation is CASKWRNTGELFF.

V and J are TRBV28 and TRBJ1-5; D not resolved. CDR1 is MDHEN and CDR2 is SYDVKM in the germline V gene. This CDR3 is built from 12 residues. V was shortened by 7 bases and J by 5 bases, with 9 bases between the two germline ends. The CDR3 region has the DNA TGTGCCAGCAATCGCCTATATCAGCCCCAGCATTTT. Translation: CASNRLYQPQHF.

The chain joins TRBV6-5 to TRBJ2-5; D gene ambiguous. Germline CDR1 MNHEY, CDR2 SVGAGI. Deletions cut 2 bases from V and 0 bases from J, with 4 bases between. The CDR3 runs 13 residues. For the CDR3, the DNA is TGTGCCAGCAGTTACGGAAACCAAGAGACCCAGTACTTC. Translated, it gives CASSYGNQETQYF.

The chain recombines TRBV5-1 with TRBJ2-1; D is unresolved. This CDR3 comprises 14 residues. Germline assignment: CDR1 SGHRS and CDR2 YFSETQ. V was cut by 4 bases and J by 2 bases, with 10 bases left in between. The CDR3 sequence is CASSDPQTYNEQFF. CDR3 DNA: TGCGCCAGCAGCGATCCCCAAACCTACAATGAGCAGTTCTTC.

The chain is built from TRBV5-1 and TRBJ2-5, with a weak D call TRBD1 (5 bases). Germline V lookup: CDR1 SGHRS, CDR2 YFSETQ. The CDR3 loop spans 13 amino acids. The ends were cut back, 5 bases at V and 4 bases at J, with 12 bases in the middle. The CDR3 nucleotides read TGCGCCAGCAGGGTCAGGGCCCGAGAGACCCAGTACTTC. This codes for CASRVRARETQYF.

The table lists this clone with a few counts. V and J are TRBV2 and TRBJ2-7; the D gene is possibly TRBD1 (5 bases). The CDR3 contains 13 residues. Trimming stripped 2 bases from V and 3 bases from J, with 8 bases between. The germline V gene has CDR1 SNHLY and CDR2 FYNNEI. CDR3 sequence (DNA): TGTGCCAGCAGTGAAATCCAGGGCTACGAGCAGTACGTC. Its translation: CASSEIQGYEQYV.

The chain carries TRBV21-1 and TRBJ2-5; TRBD1 was called by the table and not checked on the DNA. TRBV21-1 corresponds to a pseudogene. The CDR3 runs to 12 residues. CDR3 bases: TGTGCCAGGCTGACAGCCACCAGGTCCCAGTACTTC. Its protein product is CARLTATRSQYF.

This sequence joins TRBV5-6 and TRBJ1-2; 8 nucleotides agree with TRBD1. Losses at the gene ends were 0 bases for V and 4 bases for J; bases not matched to a gene: 5. The CDR3 totals 15 residues. The germline CDR1 and CDR2 sequences are SGHDT and YYEEEE. The CDR3 loop is CASSLVQGELYGYTF. CDR3 DNA sequence: TGTGCCAGCAGCTTGGTACAGGGGGAACTCTATGGCTACACCTTC.

V is TRBV4-2 and J is TRBJ1-3, with D possibly matching TRBD1 (5 bases). The ends were cut back, 0 bases at V and 0 bases at J, with 6 bases in the middle. CDR3 length equals 15 residues. The germline gives CDR1 LGHNA, CDR2 YNFKEQ. The CDR3 region has the DNA TGTGCCAGCAGCCAAGAGGGGACCTCTGGAAACACCATATATTTT. It yields the protein CASSQEGTSGNTIYF.

This clone was counted between two and nine times. The chain joins TRBV9 to TRBJ2-2, with 8 positions matching TRBD1. This CDR3 comprises 14 residues. Losses at the gene ends were 3 bases for V and 5 bases for J; bases not matched to a gene: 3. Germline V gene sequence: CDR1 SGDLS, CDR2 YYNGEE. The CDR3 here is CASSDGTGTGELFF. In DNA, the CDR3 is TGTGCCAGCAGCGACGGGACAGGAACCGGGGAGCTGTTTTTT.